What follows is one TCR beta chain and its context. Participants spanned ages about 18 to 95 years and resided in 20 to 30 US areas. Cohort placement rested on clinical history that participants reported themselves. Germline CDR1 SGHTA, CDR2 FQGNSA. The CDR3 contains 15 residues. V trimming: 6 bases; J trimming: 4 bases; junction bases outside the gene matches: 9. The data were obtained in a study of blood T cell repertoires in COVID-19. Study at large: Sources were T cells, B-cell-depleted T cells, or PBMCs; the material itself was cDNA or gDNA.

Per the authors' pipeline: Estimates of nucleated cell counts were drawn from the amplification of reference gene primers. TCRdb keeps only in-frame clones here, not all; method: immunoSEQ multiplex PCR. The V and J calls and the clone size are those of that table, but D and trimming were determined from the DNA. This table holds approximately 220,000 clones, 80% to 90% found once. This TCR was recovered from a woman aged 35 to 49 with acute COVID-19. The sequenced sample was PBMCs or T cells enriched from blood (not recorded which). The V gene is TRBV7-2, the J gene TRBJ1-3; 7 nucleotides agree with TRBD1. CDR3 residues: CASSVTGEKGNTIYF. The CDR3 DNA sequence: TGTGCCAGCAGTGTCACAGGGGAGAAAGGAAACACCATATATTTT.